The 26 T cell receptor beta chains below all came from one sample that was sequenced in a study of blood T cell repertoires in COVID-19. Sequencing was performed with immunoSEQ multiplex PCR; in TCRdb, only in-frame clones are kept and a portion is missing. The table has hundreds of thousands of clones, 85% to 90% seen once; the top ten hold more than 0.25%. Sequenced input: peripheral blood. The source is a woman between 18 and 29 years old with acute or convalescent COVID-19.

V is TRBV5-8 and J is TRBJ1-1; D possibly corresponds to TRBD1 (6 bases). The CDR3 is 17 amino acids. The germline CDR1 and CDR2 sequences are SGHTS and YDEGEE. V gave up 3 bases and J gave up 1 base, with 19 bases separating them. CDR3 in DNA: TGTGCCAGCAGCTCGTGGACAGCCGGGCTACGGAACACTGAAGCTTTCTTT. This codes for CASSSWTAGLRNTEAFF.

The J gene is TRBJ1-1, the V gene TRBV2; the match to TRBD1 covers 8 bases. The ends lost 9 bases at V and 1 base at J; junction bases unmatched: 13. This CDR3 region has 16 residues. Germline CDR1 SNHLY, CDR2 FYNNEI. The CDR3 is CASLGDRRSRNTEAFF. The CDR3 DNA reads as TGTGCCAGTCTCGGGGACAGGCGATCCCGGAACACTGAAGCTTTCTTT.

The chain has TRBV27 and TRBJ2-7; D is ambiguous. The CDR3 runs 15 residues. Trimming removed 0 bases from V and 0 bases from J, with 9 bases in between. Germline V lookup: CDR1 MNHEY, CDR2 SMNVEV (reference sequence). The CDR3 protein is CASSLSYSFSYEQYF. The CDR3 DNA reads TGTGCCAGCAGTTTATCGTACAGCTTCTCCTACGAGCAGTACTTC.

This clone has only one observation. At one end, the junction sequence differs from germline, possibly due to a read error. V and J are TRBV5-4 and TRBJ2-7, with D possibly being TRBD1 (6 bases). The CDR3 is 12 residues long. The germline V gene has CDR1 SGHNT and CDR2 YYREEE (reference sequence). CDR3 coding DNA: TGTGCCAGCAGCTTGGACGGGACAAGGGTTTCGTTC. As protein: CASSLDGTRVSF.

V usage is TRBV6-5 and J usage is TRBJ2-3; perhaps TRBD2 as D (6 bases). CDR3 length: 13 residues. Trimming left V 6 bases short and J 6 bases short, with 13 bases between. Germline lookup yields CDR1 MNHEY and CDR2 SVGAGI. The CDR3 DNA reads TGTGCCAGCAGGGGGACTGCGGGGGATACGCAGTATTTT. This sequence encodes CASRGTAGDTQYF.

Details on this clone: Other nucleotide sequences in the sample specify the same CDR3. The J gene is TRBJ2-1, the V gene TRBV13, with 10 bases identical to TRBD2. CDR1 PRHDT and CDR2 FYEKMQ come from the germline V gene (reference sequence). Unmatched junction bases numbered 3, after V lost 0 bases and J lost 7 bases. The CDR3 spans 15 residues. The CDR3 reads CASSLGAGGRNEQFF. CDR3 sequence (DNA): TGTGCCAGCAGCTTAGGAGCGGGGGGGCGGAATGAGCAGTTCTTC.

The chain combines TRBV4-1 with TRBJ2-7; 7 bases match TRBD1. The CDR3 has 16 amino acids. The germline CDR1 and CDR2 sequences are MGHRA and YSYEKL. V shed 5 bases, J shed 0 bases, and the junction held 10 bases outside the gene matches. The CDR3 sequence: CASSTNGQDPSYEQYF. The CDR3 DNA reads TGCGCCAGCAGCACCAATGGACAGGATCCCTCCTACGAGCAGTACTTC.

This clone appeared once. J is TRBJ2-1 and V is TRBV2, with D possibly matching TRBD2 (5 bases). The germline V gene has CDR1 SNHLY and CDR2 FYNNEI. The CDR3 runs 12 residues. Trimming cost V 1 base and J 12 bases, with 10 bases left between them. This chain's CDR3 is CASSEEEDLQFF. The CDR3 nucleotides are TGTGCCAGCAGTGAAGAGGAGGACCTGCAGTTCTTC.

This clone was seen just once. This chain's CDR3 is CASSYIITEAFF. As DNA, the CDR3 is TGTGCCAGCAGTTATATTATCACTGAAGCTTTCTTT. The V call is TRBV6-6, the J call TRBJ1-1; no reliable D call. The CDR3 is made up of 12 amino acids. The germline V gene has CDR1 MNHNY and CDR2 SVGAGI (reference sequence). The germline V and J ends were trimmed by 3 bases and 4 bases, with 6 bases remaining between them.

The J gene is TRBJ2-1, the V gene TRBV10-3; D perhaps matches TRBD1 (5 bases). Germline values: CDR1 ENHRY, CDR2 SYGVKD. V was cut by 10 bases and J by 8 bases, with 18 bases left in between. The CDR3 is 13 residues long. The CDR3 sequence is CATWGQIRDEQFF. The CDR3 DNA is TGTGCCACTTGGGGCCAGATTCGGGATGAGCAGTTCTTC.

About this clone itself: The same CDR3 is also encoded by other DNA sequences in this sample. The chain recombines TRBV6-5 with TRBJ1-5; unclear D gene. Trimming removed 2 bases at V and 7 bases at J, with 9 bases between. Germline-derived CDR1 and CDR2 are MNHEY and SVGAGI. CDR3 length: 13 amino acids. The CDR3 reads CASSYEGNQPQHF. The CDR3 bases are TGTGCCAGCAGTTACGAGGGAAACCAGCCCCAGCATTTT.

In its sample, this clone was seen once. This chain joins TRBV30 and TRBJ2-3; TRBD2 matches 7 bases. The germline V gene encodes CDR1 GTSNPN and CDR2 SVGIG (reference sequence). There are 15 residues in the CDR3. J lost 0 bases, V lost 0 bases, and 3 bases had no gene match. The CDR3 spells CAWSVGRGSTDTQYF. Here the CDR3 DNA reads TGTGCCTGGAGTGTAGGGCGGGGGAGCACAGATACGCAGTATTTT.

J is TRBJ1-3 and V is TRBV10-3; unclear D gene. Germline values: CDR1 ENHRY, CDR2 SYGVKD. The CDR3 spans 15 residues. V was pared by 3 bases and J by 0 bases, with 9 bases between. The CDR3: CAISDVADSGNTIYF. In DNA, the CDR3 is TGTGCCATCAGTGATGTTGCGGACTCTGGAAACACCATATATTTT.

The chain uses TRBV6-5 and TRBJ1-2; D is possibly TRBD1 (5 bases). V was cut by 2 bases and J by 8 bases, with 15 bases left in between. The CDR3 sequence is 14 residues long. Germline CDR1 and CDR2: MNHEY and SVGAGI. CDR3 protein: CASSYGQGGEGYTF. The CDR3 DNA reads as TGTGCCAGCAGTTACGGGCAGGGTGGAGAAGGCTACACCTTC.

This clone has a handful of counts. The genes are TRBV10-2 and TRBJ1-1; 7 bases line up with TRBD1. The CDR3 covers 14 residues. J was trimmed by 4 bases and V by 6 bases; bases with no gene match: 8. Germline CDR1 WSHSY, CDR2 SAAADI. CDR3 nucleotide sequence: TGCGCCAGCAGGGACCTACAGGGGAGCACTGAAGCTTTCTTT. Translation: CASRDLQGSTEAFF.

The rearrangement joins TRBV7-2 to TRBJ1-2; 8 bases line up with TRBD1. The V gene end was trimmed by 3 bases and the J gene end by 6 bases; junction bases not matched to a gene: 3. CDR3 length: 13 residues. Germline V gene lookup returns CDR1 SGHTA and CDR2 FQGNSA. The CDR3 reads CASSLDRENGYTF. For the CDR3, the DNA is TGTGCCAGCAGCTTGGACAGGGAGAATGGCTACACCTTC.

This chain links TRBV5-5 with TRBJ2-1; TRBD2 agrees at 9 bases. The CDR3 length is 15 residues. The V gene end was trimmed by 2 bases and the J gene end by 6 bases; junction bases not matched to a gene: 6. The germline gives CDR1 SGHKS, CDR2 YYEKEE (reference sequence). This CDR3 reads CASSFGGGAFNEQFF. The CDR3 nucleotides are TGTGCCAGCAGCTTTGGCGGGGGGGCCTTCAATGAGCAGTTCTTC.

The chain joins TRBV2 to TRBJ2-1; 9 bases line up with TRBD1. The CDR3 loop spans 16 amino acids. J gave up 3 bases and V 4 bases, and 7 bases lay outside the gene matches. Germline V gene data show CDR1 as SNHLY and CDR2 as FYNNEI. The CDR3 nucleotides are TGTGCCAGCAGTGTGGGACAGGGAAGTGACTACAATGAGCAGTTCTTC. This gives the protein CASSVGQGSDYNEQFF.

V and J are TRBV28 and TRBJ1-6, with TRBD1 matching over 8 bases. V lost 6 bases, J lost 7 bases, and 8 bases stayed unmatched. Germline CDR1 reads MDHEN; CDR2 reads SYDVKM. The CDR3 is 15 amino acids. CDR3 nucleotide sequence: TGTGCCAGCAGGAGCCAGGGGGCGCGGAATTCACCCCTCCACTTT. The encoded protein is CASRSQGARNSPLHF.

This chain connects TRBV11-2 to TRBJ1-1; no firm D call. The germline V gene encodes CDR1 SGHAT and CDR2 FQNNGV. V was pared by 1 base and J by 4 bases, with 25 bases between. The CDR3 sequence is 19 residues long. The CDR3 nucleotides read TGTGCCAGCAGCTTAGTCTTGGCACGTGCGGGTCGGATTGTCACTGAAGCTTTCTTT. It encodes CASSLVLARAGRIVTEAFF.

In the case of this clone: At the DNA level, this CDR3 is encoded by other sequences in the same sample as well. This chain joins TRBV6-1 and TRBJ1-4; 12 bases are a match to TRBD1. CDR3 size: 14 residues. The V gene's germline CDR1 is MNHNS and CDR2 SASEGT. The junction had 0 bases not matched to a gene; V was cut back by 3 bases and J by 7 bases. The CDR3 nucleotides are TGTGCCAGCAGTGAGGGACAGGGGGCTGAAAAACTGTTTTTT. Residues: CASSEGQGAEKLFF.

V usage is TRBV9 and J usage is TRBJ2-2; 8 bases are shared with TRBD1. V shed 8 bases, J shed 7 bases, and the junction held 13 bases outside the gene matches. This CDR3 has 15 residues. CDR1 and CDR2 from the germline V gene are SGDLS and YYNGEE. This CDR3 reads CASQGAGTRIGELFF. The CDR3 DNA reads TGTGCCAGTCAGGGGGCAGGGACCCGCATCGGGGAGCTGTTTTTT.

The V gene is TRBV7-3, the J gene TRBJ2-1; D may be TRBD2 (6 bases). Deletions cut 4 bases from V and 0 bases from J, with 10 bases between. Per the germline V gene, CDR1 is SGHTA and CDR2 is FQGTGA. The CDR3 loop spans 15 amino acids. The CDR3 loop reads CASSWTGGSYNEQFF. The CDR3 region has the DNA TGTGCCAGCAGCTGGACCGGGGGCTCCTACAATGAGCAGTTCTTC.

The rearrangement links TRBV24-1 to TRBJ1-2; D uncertain. The CDR3 runs to 17 residues. The germline V gene has CDR1 KGHDR and CDR2 SFDVKD. V gave up 4 bases and J gave up 3 bases, with 20 bases separating them. In DNA form, the CDR3 reads TGTGCCACCAGTGACTCCCCCATGGGAGGAGGCTACTATGGCTACACCTTC. It specifies CATSDSPMGGGYYGYTF.

The chain carries TRBV10-3 and TRBJ1-2; 7 bases align to TRBD1. Per germline, CDR1 ENHRY and CDR2 SYGVKD. The CDR3 sequence is 14 residues long. With 0 bases clipped from V and 5 bases from J, the junction kept 3 bases outside the gene matches. The CDR3 nucleotides are TGTGCCATCAGTGAGTCGAGGGGGCCGTATGGCTACACCTTC. The encoded protein is CAISESRGPYGYTF.

The chain is built from TRBV13 and TRBJ1-1, with a possible D match to TRBD1 (5 bases). Germline loops: CDR1 PRHDT, CDR2 FYEKMQ (reference sequence). The CDR3 runs 13 residues. V lost 5 bases and J 7 bases, leaving 14 bases between the germline ends. As DNA, the CDR3 is TGTGCCAGCAGCCCTACGGGGGATGGTGAAGCTTTCTTT. This sequence encodes CASSPTGDGEAFF. The whole variable domain, remainder taken from reference TRBV13 and TRBJ1-1, is AAGVIQSPRHLIKEKRETATLKCYPIPRHDTVYWYQQGPGQDPQFLISFYEKMQSDKGSIPDRFSAQQFSDYHSELNMSSLELGDSALYFCASSPTGDGEAFFGQGTRLTVV.